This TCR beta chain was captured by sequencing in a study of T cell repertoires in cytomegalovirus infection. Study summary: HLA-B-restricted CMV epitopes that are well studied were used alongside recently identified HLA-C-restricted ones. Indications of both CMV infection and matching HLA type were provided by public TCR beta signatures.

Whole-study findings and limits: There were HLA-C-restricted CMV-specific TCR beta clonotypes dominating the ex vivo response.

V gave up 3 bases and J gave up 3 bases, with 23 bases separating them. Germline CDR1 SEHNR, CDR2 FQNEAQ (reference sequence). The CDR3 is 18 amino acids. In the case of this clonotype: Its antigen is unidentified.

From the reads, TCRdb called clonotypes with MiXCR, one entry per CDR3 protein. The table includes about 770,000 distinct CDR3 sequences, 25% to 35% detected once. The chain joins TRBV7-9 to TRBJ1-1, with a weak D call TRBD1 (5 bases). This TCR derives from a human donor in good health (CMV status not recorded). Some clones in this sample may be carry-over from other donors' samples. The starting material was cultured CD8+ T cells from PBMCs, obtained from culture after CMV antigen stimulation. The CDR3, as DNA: TGTGCCAGCAGCTTGCTGGGGGTATCTAAATTAGGTGACACTGAAGCTTTCTTT. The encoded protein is CASSLLGVSKLGDTEAFF.